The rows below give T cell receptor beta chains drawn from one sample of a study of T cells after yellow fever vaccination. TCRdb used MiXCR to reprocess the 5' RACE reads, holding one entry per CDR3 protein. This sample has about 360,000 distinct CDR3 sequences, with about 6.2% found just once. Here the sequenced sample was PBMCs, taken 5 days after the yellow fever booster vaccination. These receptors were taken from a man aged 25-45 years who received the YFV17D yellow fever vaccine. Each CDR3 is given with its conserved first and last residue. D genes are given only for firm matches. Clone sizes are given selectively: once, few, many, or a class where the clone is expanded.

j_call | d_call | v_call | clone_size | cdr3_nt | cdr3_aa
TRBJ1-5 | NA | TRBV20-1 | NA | TGCAGTGCAATCCCTGGGGGTCGCAATCAGCCCCAGCATTTT | CSAIPGGRNQPQHF
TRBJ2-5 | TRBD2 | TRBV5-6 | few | TGTGCCAGCAGCTTGAGGCTAGCGGGGTACGAGACCCAGTACTTC | CASSLRLAGYETQYF
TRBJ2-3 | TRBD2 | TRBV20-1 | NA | TGCAGTGCTGGGGGGGCTAGCGGGACCCAAGATACGCAGTATTTT | CSAGGASGTQDTQYF
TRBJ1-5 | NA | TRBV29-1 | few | TGCAGCGTTGAGTGGGCAGGGGCGAGCAATCAGCCCCAGCATTTT | CSVEWAGASNQPQHF
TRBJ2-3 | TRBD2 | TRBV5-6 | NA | TGTGCCAGCAGCTTGAAACTAGCGGCAAGCACAGATACGCAGTATTTT | CASSLKLAASTDTQYF
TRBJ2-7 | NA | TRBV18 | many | TGTGCCAGCTCACCACGCGGGGAAGCCTACGAGCAGTACTTC | CASSPRGEAYEQYF
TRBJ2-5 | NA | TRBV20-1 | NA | TGCAGGGCTAGAGATACCCTGGGACACTTGGGGCAAGAGACCCAGTACTTC | CRARDTLGHLGQETQYF
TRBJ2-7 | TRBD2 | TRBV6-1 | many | TGTGCCAGCAGTCAGAGCGGGAGGGGCTACGAGCAGTACTTC | CASSQSGRGYEQYF
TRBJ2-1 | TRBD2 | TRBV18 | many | TGTGCCAGCTCAGCACTAGCGGGATACAATGAGCAGTTCTTC | CASSALAGYNEQFF
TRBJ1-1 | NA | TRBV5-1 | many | TGCGCCAGCAGCTTGGGCGGGGGTTGGACTGAAGCTTTCTTT | CASSLGGGWTEAFF
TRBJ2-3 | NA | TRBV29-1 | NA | TGCAGCGGTGGAGGGGTGAGCACAGATACGCAGTATTTT | CSGGGVSTDTQYF
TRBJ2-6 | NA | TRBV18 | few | TGTGCCAGCTCCGATCCCAGCGGGGCCAACGTCCTGACTTTC | CASSDPSGANVLTF
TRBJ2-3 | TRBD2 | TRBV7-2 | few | TGTGCCAGCAGCTTAGGAACTAGCGGGAGCCGTAGTACGCAGTATTTT | CASSLGTSGSRSTQYF
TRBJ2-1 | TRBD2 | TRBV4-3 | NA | TGCGCCAGCAGCCTCCTAACGCGGGAGCTCAATGTTGGGGAGCAGTTCTTC | CASSLLTRELNVGEQFF
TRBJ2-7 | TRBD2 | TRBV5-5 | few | TGTGCCAGCAGCTTCAACAGGGTAGCGGGATCCCAGTCCTACTTC | CASSFNRVAGSQSYF
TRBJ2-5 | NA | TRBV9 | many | TGTGCCAGCAGCCCAGGAAGGGGGTTCCAAGAGACCCAGTACTTC | CASSPGRGFQETQYF
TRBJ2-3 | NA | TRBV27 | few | TGTGCCAGCAGTCCAAAGCCCCCCGGGGCAGGGGGGGCAGATACGCAGTATTTT | CASSPKPPGAGGADTQYF
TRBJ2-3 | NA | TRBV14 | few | TGTGCCAGCAGCCCTCGACAGGGCACAGATACGCAGTATTTT | CASSPRQGTDTQYF
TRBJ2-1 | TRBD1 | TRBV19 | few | TGTGCCAGTAGGACGGGACAGCGAATCCTGAGCGAGCAGTTCTTC | CASRTGQRILSEQFF
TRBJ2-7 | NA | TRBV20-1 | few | TGCAGTGCTAGAGATCCCCGATTAGGGGCCTCCCTCGAGCAGTACTTC | CSARDPRLGASLEQYF
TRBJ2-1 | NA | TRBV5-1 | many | TGCGCCAGCAGCTTCGGGAGCCGAAATGAGCAGTTCTTC | CASSFGSRNEQFF
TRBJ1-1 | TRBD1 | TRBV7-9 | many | TGTGCCAGCACCCAGACAGGGTCGGCCACTGAAGCTTTCTTT | CASTQTGSATEAFF
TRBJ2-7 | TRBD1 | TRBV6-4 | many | TGTGCCAGCAGTCACGGGACAGGGAAGGGTAAACATCTCCTCTACGAGCAGTACTTC | CASSHGTGKGKHLLYEQYF
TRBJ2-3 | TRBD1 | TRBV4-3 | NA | TGCGCCAGCAGCCAAAGGGCGACAGGGGCTAGAGATACGCAGTATTTT | CASSQRATGARDTQYF
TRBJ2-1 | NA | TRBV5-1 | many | TGCGCCAGCAGTACCGGGACCCCCGTTCAGCAGTTCTTC | CASSTGTPVQQFF
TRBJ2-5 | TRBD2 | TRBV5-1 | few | TGCGCCAGCAGCTCTCGGGGAGGGCGGGAGAAGATCCTTGAGACCCAGTACTTC | CASSSRGGREKILETQYF
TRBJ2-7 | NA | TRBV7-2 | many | TGTGCCAGCTCTACAGTAGGGGCCAGGGTTGCCGAGCAGTACTTC | CASSTVGARVAEQYF
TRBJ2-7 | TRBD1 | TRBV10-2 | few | TGCGCCAGCAGTGAAGGACAGGGGTTCTACGAGCAGTACTTC | CASSEGQGFYEQYF
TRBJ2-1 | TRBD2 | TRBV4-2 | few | TGTGCCAGCAGCCATAATAAGCCGGGACTAGCGGGAGTGGGCTCCTACAATGAGCAGTTCTTC | CASSHNKPGLAGVGSYNEQFF
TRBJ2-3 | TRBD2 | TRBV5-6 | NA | TGTGCCAGCAGCTGGAATAGGGGCGGGAGAGGCACAGATACGCAGTATTTT | CASSWNRGGRGTDTQYF
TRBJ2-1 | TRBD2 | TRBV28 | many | TGTGCCAGCAGTAGGCGAGCGGGACCCAATGAGCAGTTCTTC | CASSRRAGPNEQFF
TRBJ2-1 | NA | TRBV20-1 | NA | TGCAGTGCTACTCAGACTGGACGCTCCTACAATGAGCAGTTCTTC | CSATQTGRSYNEQFF
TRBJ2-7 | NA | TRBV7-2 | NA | TGTGCCAGCAGCTCCCAGTCCTTTTCCGAGCAGTACTTC | CASSSQSFSEQYF
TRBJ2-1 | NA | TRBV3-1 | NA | TGTGCCACCTGCCAAAGGGCGATCACCTACAATGAGCAGTTCTTC | CATCQRAITYNEQFF
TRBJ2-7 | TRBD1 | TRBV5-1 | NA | TGCGCCAGCAGCTCCCAGGGGGACGAGCAGTACTTC | CASSSQGDEQYF
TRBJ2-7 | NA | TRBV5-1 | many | TGCGCCAGCAGCTTGACTAGCAGTCCCTACGAGCAGTACTTC | CASSLTSSPYEQYF
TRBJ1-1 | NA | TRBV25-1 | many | TGTGCCAGCAGTAAGGAGGGGGTGGGTTCCACTGAAGCTTTCTTT | CASSKEGVGSTEAFF
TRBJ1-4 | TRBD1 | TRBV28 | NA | TGTGCCAGCAGTTCGGGACAGAACGAAGAAAAACTGTTTTTT | CASSSGQNEEKLFF
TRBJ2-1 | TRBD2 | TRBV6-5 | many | TGTGCCAGCAGTTACGGCCTAGCGGGAGGGTATGAGCAGTTCTTC | CASSYGLAGGYEQFF
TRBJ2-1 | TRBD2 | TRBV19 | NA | TGTGCCAGTAGTCCGGCTAGCGGGATTCGGAATGAGCAGTTCTTC | CASSPASGIRNEQFF
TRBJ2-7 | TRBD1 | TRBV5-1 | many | TGTGCCAGCAGCTTCGGGACAGGGGGTTACGAGCAGTACTTC | CASSFGTGGYEQYF
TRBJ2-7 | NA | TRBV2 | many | TGTGCCAGCAACGACGCTCGAGGGCAGTACTTC | CASNDARGQYF
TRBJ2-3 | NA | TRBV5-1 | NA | TGCGCCAGCAGCCAGGGCTTCACAGATACGCAGTATTTT | CASSQGFTDTQYF
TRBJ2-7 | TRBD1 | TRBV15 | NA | TGTGCCACCAGCAGCGTACTCCAGGACAGGGCCTACGAGCAGTACTTC | CATSSVLQDRAYEQYF
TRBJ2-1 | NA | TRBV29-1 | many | TGCAGCGTTGAATTTTTTCAGGGGCAGTTCTTC | CSVEFFQGQFF